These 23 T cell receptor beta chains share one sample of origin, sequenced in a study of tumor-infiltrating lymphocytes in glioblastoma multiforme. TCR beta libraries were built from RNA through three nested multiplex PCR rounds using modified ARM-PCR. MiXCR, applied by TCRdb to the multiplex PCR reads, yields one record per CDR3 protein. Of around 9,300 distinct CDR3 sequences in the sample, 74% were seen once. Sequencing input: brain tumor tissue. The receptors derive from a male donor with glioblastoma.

CDR3 coding DNA: TGTGCCAGCAGTTTCCGGGGGGCGCGTCCATACTTC. This translates into CASSFRGARPYF. The chain couples TRBV12-3 or TRBV12-4 to TRBJ2-5, with D possibly matching TRBD2 (7 bases). V lost 3 bases to trimming and J lost 14 bases, with 16 bases between them. The CDR3 length is 12 residues.

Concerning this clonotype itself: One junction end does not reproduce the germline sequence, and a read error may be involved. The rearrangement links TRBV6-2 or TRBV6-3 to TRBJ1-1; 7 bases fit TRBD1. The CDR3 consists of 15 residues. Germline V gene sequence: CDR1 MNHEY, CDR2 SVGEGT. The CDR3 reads CATTGQHIKDTEAFF. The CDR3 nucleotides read TGTGCCACCACGGGACAGCATATAAAGGACACTGAAGCCTTCTTT.

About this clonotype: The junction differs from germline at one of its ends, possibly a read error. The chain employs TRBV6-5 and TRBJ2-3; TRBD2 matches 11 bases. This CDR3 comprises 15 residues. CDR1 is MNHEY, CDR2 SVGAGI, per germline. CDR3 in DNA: TGTGCCAGCACACCGGGACTAGCGGACACAGATACGCGGTATTTT. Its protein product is CASTPGLADTDTRYF.

CDR3 in DNA: TGCAGCGTTGAACCGACTAGCGGGAGGTTGGAGACCCAGTACTTC. It encodes CSVEPTSGRLETQYF. The chain links TRBV29-1 to TRBJ2-5, with 13 bases fitting TRBD2. The germline CDR1 and CDR2 sequences are SQVTM and ANQGSEA. The V and J ends lost 2 bases and 5 bases, in that order; junction bases with no gene match: 5. The CDR3 length is 15 residues.

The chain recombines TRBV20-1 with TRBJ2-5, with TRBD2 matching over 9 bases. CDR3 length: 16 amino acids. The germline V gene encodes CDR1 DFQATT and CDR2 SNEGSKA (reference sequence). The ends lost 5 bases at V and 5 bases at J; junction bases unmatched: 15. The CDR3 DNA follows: TGCAGTGCTCATCTCTGGCAGCGGGGGGCCCGGGAGACCCAGTACTTC. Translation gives CSAHLWQRGARETQYF.

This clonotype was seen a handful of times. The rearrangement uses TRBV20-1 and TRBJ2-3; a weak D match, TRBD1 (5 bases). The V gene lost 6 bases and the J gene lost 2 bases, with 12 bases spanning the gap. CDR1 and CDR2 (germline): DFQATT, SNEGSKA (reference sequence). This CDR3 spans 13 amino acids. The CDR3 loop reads CSAPRQSTDTQYF. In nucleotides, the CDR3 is TGCAGTGCCCCCAGACAGTCCACAGATACGCAGTATTTT.

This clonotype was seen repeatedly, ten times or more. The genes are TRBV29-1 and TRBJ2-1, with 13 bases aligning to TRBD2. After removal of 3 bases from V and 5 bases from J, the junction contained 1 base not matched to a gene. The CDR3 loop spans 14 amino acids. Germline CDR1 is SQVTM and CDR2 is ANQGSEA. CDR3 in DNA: TGCAGCGTTGATGGACTAGCGGGAGACAATGAGCAGTTCTTC. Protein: CSVDGLAGDNEQFF.

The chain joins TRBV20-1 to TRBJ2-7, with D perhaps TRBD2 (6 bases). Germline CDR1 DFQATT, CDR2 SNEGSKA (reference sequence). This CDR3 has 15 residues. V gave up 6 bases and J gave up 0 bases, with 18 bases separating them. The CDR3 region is CSASVGTPSSYEQYF. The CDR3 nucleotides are TGCAGTGCATCCGTGGGGACTCCCAGCTCCTACGAGCAGTACTTC.

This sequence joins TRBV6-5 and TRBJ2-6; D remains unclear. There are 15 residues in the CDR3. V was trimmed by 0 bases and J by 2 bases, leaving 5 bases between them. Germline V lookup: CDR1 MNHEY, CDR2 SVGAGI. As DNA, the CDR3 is TGTGCCAGCAGTTACTCGCAGGCTGGGGCCAACGTCCTGACTTTC. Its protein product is CASSYSQAGANVLTF.

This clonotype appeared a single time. The CDR3 here is CASSSGSGYEQYF. The CDR3 region has the DNA TGTGCCAGCAGTTCCGGGTCCGGCTACGAGCAGTACTTC. The V and J genes are TRBV28 and TRBJ2-7, with D hard to call. The ends were cut back, 4 bases at V and 3 bases at J, with 10 bases in the middle. CDR3 length equals 13 residues. Per the germline V gene, CDR1 is MDHEN and CDR2 is SYDVKM. The whole variable domain, remainder taken from reference TRBV28 and TRBJ2-7, is DVKVTQSSRYLVKRTGEKVFLECVQDMDHENMFWYRQDPGLGLRLIYFSYDVKMKEKGDIPEGYSVSREKKERFSLILESASTNQTSMYLCASSSGSGYEQYFGPGTRLTVT.

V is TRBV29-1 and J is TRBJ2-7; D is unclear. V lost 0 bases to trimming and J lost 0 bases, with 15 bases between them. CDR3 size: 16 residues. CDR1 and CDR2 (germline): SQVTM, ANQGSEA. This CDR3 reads CSVEDSAKRGSYEQYF. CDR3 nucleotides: TGCAGCGTTGAAGACAGCGCAAAGAGAGGCTCCTACGAGCAGTACTTC.

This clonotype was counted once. CDR3 sequence: CASSTRHNRNGYTF. The CDR3 nucleotides are TGTGCCAGCAGTACCAGACATAACCGGAATGGCTACACCTTC. The chain links TRBV6-2 or TRBV6-3 to TRBJ1-2; no firm D call. This CDR3 comprises 14 residues. Germline V gene data show CDR1 as MNHEY and CDR2 as SVGEGT. V gave up 5 bases and J gave up 6 bases, with 16 bases separating them.

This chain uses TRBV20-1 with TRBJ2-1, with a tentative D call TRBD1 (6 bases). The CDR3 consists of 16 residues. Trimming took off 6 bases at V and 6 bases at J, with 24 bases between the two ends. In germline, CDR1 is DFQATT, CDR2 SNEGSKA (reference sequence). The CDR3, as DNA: TGCAGTGCCAGGGGCCCCGGACATCGAGGGGTCAATGAGCAGTTCTTC. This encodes CSARGPGHRGVNEQFF.

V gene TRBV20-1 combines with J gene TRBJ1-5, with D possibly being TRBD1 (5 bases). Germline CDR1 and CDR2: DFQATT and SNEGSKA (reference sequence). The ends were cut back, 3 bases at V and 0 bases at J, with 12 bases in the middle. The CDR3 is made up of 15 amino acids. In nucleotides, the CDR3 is TGCAGTGCTAGTCAGGGTTCCAATAGCAATCAGCCCCAGCATTTT. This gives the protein CSASQGSNSNQPQHF.

CDR3 DNA sequence: TGCGCCAGCAGTGCAACTAATGAAAAACTGTTTTTT. This gives the protein CASSATNEKLFF. This sequence joins TRBV10-2 and TRBJ1-4; D is ambiguous. This CDR3 has 12 residues. V was clipped by 4 bases and J by 0 bases, with 0 bases between them. The germline CDR1 and CDR2 sequences are WSHSY and SAAADI.

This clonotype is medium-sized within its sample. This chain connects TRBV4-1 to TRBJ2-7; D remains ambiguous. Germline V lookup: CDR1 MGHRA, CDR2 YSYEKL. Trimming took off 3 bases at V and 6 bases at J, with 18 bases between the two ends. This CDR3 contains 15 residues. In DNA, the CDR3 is TGCGCCAGCAGCCAGGACCTGATGGGGTCCCTCGAGCAGTACTTC. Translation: CASSQDLMGSLEQYF.

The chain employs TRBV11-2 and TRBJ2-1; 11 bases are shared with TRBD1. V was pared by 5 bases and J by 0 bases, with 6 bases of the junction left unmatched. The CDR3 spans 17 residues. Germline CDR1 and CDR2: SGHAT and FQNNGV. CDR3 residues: CASSAGTGGSSYNEQFF. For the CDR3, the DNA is TGTGCCAGCAGCGCGGGGACAGGGGGTAGCTCCTACAATGAGCAGTTCTTC.

CDR3 nucleotide sequence: TGCGCCAGCAGCCAAACGGGAACGGTAAGCAATCAGCCCCAGCATTTT. Protein product: CASSQTGTVSNQPQHF. This sequence joins TRBV4-1 and TRBJ1-5, with D hard to call. Germline loops: CDR1 MGHRA, CDR2 YSYEKL. Trimming removed 2 bases at V and 1 base at J, with 12 bases between. The CDR3 has 16 amino acids.

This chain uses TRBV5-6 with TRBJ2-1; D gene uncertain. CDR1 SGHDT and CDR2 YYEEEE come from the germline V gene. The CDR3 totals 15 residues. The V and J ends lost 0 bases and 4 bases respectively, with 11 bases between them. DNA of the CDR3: TGTGCCAGCAGCTTGGGACGGAGCTCATACAATGAGCAGTTCTTC. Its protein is CASSLGRSSYNEQFF.

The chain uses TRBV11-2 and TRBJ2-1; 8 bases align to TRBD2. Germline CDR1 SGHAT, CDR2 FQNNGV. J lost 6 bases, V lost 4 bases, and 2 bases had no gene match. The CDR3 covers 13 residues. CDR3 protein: CASSSGTSNEQFF. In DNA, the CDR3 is TGTGCCAGCAGCTCCGGGACTAGCAATGAGCAGTTCTTC.

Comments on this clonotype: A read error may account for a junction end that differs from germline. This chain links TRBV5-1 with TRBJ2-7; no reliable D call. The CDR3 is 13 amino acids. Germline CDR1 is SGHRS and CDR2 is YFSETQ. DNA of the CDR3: TGCGCCAGCAACTTGCATGAGACCTACGAGAAGTACTTC. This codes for CASNLHETYEKYF.

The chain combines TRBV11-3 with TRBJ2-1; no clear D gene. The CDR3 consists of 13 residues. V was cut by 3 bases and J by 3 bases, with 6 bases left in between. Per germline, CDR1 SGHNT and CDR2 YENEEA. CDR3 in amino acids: CASSFNNYNEQFF. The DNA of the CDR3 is TGTGCCAGCAGCTTTAACAACTACAATGAGCAGTTCTTC. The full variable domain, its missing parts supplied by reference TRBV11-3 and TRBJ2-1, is EAGVVQSPRYKIIEKKQPVAFWCNPISGHNTLYWYLQNLGQGPELLIRYENEEAVDDSQLPKDRFSAERLKGVDSTLKIQPAELGDSAVYLCASSFNNYNEQFFGPGTRLTVL.

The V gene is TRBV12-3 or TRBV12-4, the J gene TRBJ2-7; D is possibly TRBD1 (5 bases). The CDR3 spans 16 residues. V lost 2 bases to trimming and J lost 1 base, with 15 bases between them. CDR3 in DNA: TGTGCCAGCAGTTTACTCAGGGCCCCCTCTTCCTACGAGCAGTACTTC. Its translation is CASSLLRAPSSYEQYF.